This TCR beta chain was identified in a study of blood T cells in healthy people across ages. Together with a sample-barcoded 5' primer, a J-beta primer mix was included in a second PCR lasting roughly 6 to 12 cycles. TCRdb re-analysed the 5' RACE reads in MiXCR, keeping a single row per CDR3 protein. The sample holds hundreds of thousands of distinct CDR3 sequences, over 45% seen once. The V gene's germline CDR1 is SNHLY and CDR2 FYNNEI. Deletions cut 7 bases from V and 7 bases from J, with 22 bases between. The CDR3 is 15 amino acids. J is TRBJ2-5 and V is TRBV2, with D maybe TRBD2 (7 bases). The sample was blood. The receptor was isolated from a woman between 55 and 75 years old in good health. CDR3 sequence reads: CASTGASGYSGTQYF. CDR3 nucleotide sequence: TGTGCCAGCACGGGGGCTAGCGGCTACTCTGGGACCCAGTACTTC.